Given below is one T cell receptor (beta chain) in context. Its antigen remains unknown. Trimming pared 5 bases from V and 3 bases from J, leaving 5 bases between. The CDR3 contains 12 residues. The data originate from a study of T-cell memory formation after mild COVID-19. Overall study findings and caveats: Pre-infection memory carried some responding clones, suggesting that cross-reactive memory joined. While clones contracting from day 15 to 85 were balanced between CD4 and CD8, later expanders leaned CD4+. Mainly CM and EM harbored the contracting CD4+ clones; mainly EMRA harbored the CD8+ ones.

UMIs and sample barcodes were carried by the TCR alpha and TCR beta cDNA libraries that 5'RACE produced using constant-segment primers. TCRdb analysed the 5' RACE reads with MiXCR anew, one entry per CDR3 protein. The sample consists of around 450,000 distinct CDR3 sequences, 20% of them appearing once. The material sequenced was PBMCs or a T cell subset sorted from them (not recorded which). The chain couples TRBV12-3 or TRBV12-4 to TRBJ1-5, with D hard to call. This sequence originates from an adult woman who had mild COVID-19 (a few samples of this study predate the infection). Cell type and time point are not known. The CDR3 DNA follows: TGTGCCAGCAGTCGAAACAATCAGCCCCAGCATTTT. Residues: CASSRNNQPQHF.